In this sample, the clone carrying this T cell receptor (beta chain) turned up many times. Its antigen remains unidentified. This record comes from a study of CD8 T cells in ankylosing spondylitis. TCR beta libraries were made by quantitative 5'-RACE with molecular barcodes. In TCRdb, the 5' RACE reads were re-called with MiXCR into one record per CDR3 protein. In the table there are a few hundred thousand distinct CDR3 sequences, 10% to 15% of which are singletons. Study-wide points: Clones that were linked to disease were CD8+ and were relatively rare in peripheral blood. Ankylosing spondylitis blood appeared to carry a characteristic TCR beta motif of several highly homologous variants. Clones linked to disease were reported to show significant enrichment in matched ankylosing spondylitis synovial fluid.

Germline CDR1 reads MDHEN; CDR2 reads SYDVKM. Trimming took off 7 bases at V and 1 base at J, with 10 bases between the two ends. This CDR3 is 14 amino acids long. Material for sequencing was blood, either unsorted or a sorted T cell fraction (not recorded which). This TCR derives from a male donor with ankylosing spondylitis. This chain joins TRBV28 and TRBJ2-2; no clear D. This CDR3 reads CASKEQQNTGELFF. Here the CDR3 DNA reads TGTGCCAGCAAGGAACAACAGAACACCGGGGAGCTGTTTTTT.